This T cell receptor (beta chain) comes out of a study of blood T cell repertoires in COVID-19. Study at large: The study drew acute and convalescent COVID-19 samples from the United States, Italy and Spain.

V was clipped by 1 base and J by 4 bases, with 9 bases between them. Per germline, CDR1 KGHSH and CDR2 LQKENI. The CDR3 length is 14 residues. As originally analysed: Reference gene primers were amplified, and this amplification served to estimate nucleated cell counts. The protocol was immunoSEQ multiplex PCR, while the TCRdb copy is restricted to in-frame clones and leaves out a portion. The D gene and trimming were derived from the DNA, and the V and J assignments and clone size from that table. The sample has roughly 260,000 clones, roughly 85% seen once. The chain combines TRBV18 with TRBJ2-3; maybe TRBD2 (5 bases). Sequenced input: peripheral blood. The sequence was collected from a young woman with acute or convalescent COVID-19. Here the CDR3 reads CASSPLRGSDTQYF. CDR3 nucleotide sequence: TGTGCCAGCTCACCACTTCGGGGTTCAGATACGCAGTATTTT.